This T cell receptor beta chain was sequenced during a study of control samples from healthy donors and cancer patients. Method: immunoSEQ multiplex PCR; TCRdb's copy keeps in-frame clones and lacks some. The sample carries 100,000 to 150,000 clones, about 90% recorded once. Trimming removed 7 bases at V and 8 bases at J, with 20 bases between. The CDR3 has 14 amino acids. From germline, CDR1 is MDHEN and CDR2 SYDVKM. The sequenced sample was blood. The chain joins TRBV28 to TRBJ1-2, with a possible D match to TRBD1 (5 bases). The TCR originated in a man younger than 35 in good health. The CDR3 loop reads CASIPVGLPWGYTF. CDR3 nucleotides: TGTGCCAGCATTCCCGTGGGACTGCCATGGGGCTACACCTTC.